This paragraph reports one T cell receptor (beta chain). Its antigen is unknown. These data belong to a study of beta chain features in type 1 diabetes. Overall study context: Sorted cells examined across all samples numbered 107,917,701.

Isolated RNA was reverse transcribed in full, so expressed TCRB transcripts were sequenced. Clones were sequenced by immunoSEQ multiplex PCR, and TCRdb holds only the in-frame ones, with some missing. The sample holds roughly 290,000 clones; over 14% are singletons and the top ten take approximately 0.015%. Study-wide results and caveats: High TCR expression in some cells could lead to their over-representation in cDNA sequencing. Still unanswered here is whether HLA type influences TCRB rearrangement. Naive, central memory and regulatory TCRB repertoires appeared more similar among patients than healthy donors. TCRB CDR3 length was moderately but significantly reduced in all four CD4+ subsets of Type 1 diabetes patients.

CDR1 is LGHNA and CDR2 is YSLEER in the germline V gene. The CDR3 runs to 14 residues. Deletions cut 10 bases from V and 2 bases from J, with 17 bases between. The V gene is TRBV4-3, the J gene TRBJ1-1; perhaps TRBD1 as D (6 bases). This receptor was identified in a man younger than 30 with type 1 diabetes. The sequencing sample was made of naive CD4+ T cells from blood. CDR3 in amino acids: CATRTVRGNTEAFF. DNA for the CDR3: TGCGCCACACGGACAGTTCGGGGAAACACTGAAGCTTTCTTT.